The 29 T cell receptor beta chains presented below share a single source sample, sequenced in a study of blood T cell repertoires in COVID-19. The repertoire was sequenced with immunoSEQ multiplex PCR; TCRdb's copy has only in-frame clones and lacks some. This table has a few hundred thousand clones, around 90% appearing once. Sequenced: PBMCs or T cells enriched from blood (not recorded which). Receptors were obtained from a woman between 50 and 59 years old with acute COVID-19.

J is TRBJ1-5 and V is TRBV10-3; D possibly corresponds to TRBD1 (5 bases). V was shortened by 3 bases and J by 4 bases, with 10 bases between the two germline ends. This CDR3 region has 14 residues. Per the germline V gene, CDR1 is ENHRY and CDR2 is SYGVKD. The CDR3 sequence is CAISEGVGNQPQHF. CDR3 nucleotide sequence: TGTGCCATCAGTGAAGGGGTAGGAAATCAGCCCCAGCATTTT.

This chain uses TRBV11-2 with TRBJ2-7; TRBD2 matches at 12 bases. V dropped 4 bases and J dropped 8; count of bases not matched to a gene: 6. This CDR3 has 14 amino acids. In germline, CDR1 is SGHAT, CDR2 FQNNGV. In nucleotides, the CDR3 is TGTGCCAGCAGCTCAGGACTAGCGGGATACAAGCAGTACTTC. Translating it yields CASSSGLAGYKQYF.

This clone was found once. V gene TRBV7-3 combines with J gene TRBJ2-1; tentatively, D is TRBD2 (5 bases). Per the germline V gene, CDR1 is SGHTA and CDR2 is FQGTGA. The CDR3 totals 16 residues. With 2 bases removed from V and 1 base from J, the gap between germline ends came to 12 bases. Here the CDR3 reads CASSLFGEGSYNEQFF. CDR3 in DNA: TGTGCCAGCAGCTTATTTGGAGAGGGTTCCTACAATGAGCAGTTCTTC. The whole variable domain, filled in from reference TRBV7-3 and TRBJ2-1, reads GAGVSQTPSNKVTEKGKYVELRCDPISGHTALYWYRQSLGQGPEFLIYFQGTGAADDSGLPNDRFFAVRPEGSVSTLKIQRTERGDSAVYLCASSLFGEGSYNEQFFGPGTRLTVL.

This clone came up once. This rearrangement joins TRBV18 to TRBJ2-5; D gene uncertain. CDR3 length: 12 amino acids. Deletions cut 4 bases from V and 2 bases from J, with 5 bases between. Germline V lookup: CDR1 KGHSH, CDR2 LQKENI. CDR3 coding DNA: TGTGCCAGCTCACTGACTCAAGAGACCCAGTACTTC. It is translated as CASSLTQETQYF. The variable domain in full, with the rest retrieved from reference TRBV18 and TRBJ2-5, is NAGVMQNPRHLVRRRGQEARLRCSPMKGHSHVYWYRQLPEEGLKFMVYLQKENIIDESGMPKERFSAEFPKEGPSILRIQQVVRGDSAAYFCASSLTQETQYFGPGTRLLVL.

The rearrangement joins TRBV28 to TRBJ2-7; TRBD2 aligns across 14 bases. This CDR3 is 16 amino acids long. Trimming at V came to 6 bases and at J to 3 bases, leaving 7 bases not matched to a gene. Looked up from germline, CDR1 is MDHEN and CDR2 is SYDVKM. CDR3 nucleotides: TGTGCCAGCAGAAGCCCGGGACTAGCGGGAGACTACGAGCAGTACTTC. Translation: CASRSPGLAGDYEQYF.

The DNA of the CDR3 is TGTGCCAGCAGTACAACCGGGACAGGGAGGGTCAATGAGCAGTTCTTC. Amino acid sequence: CASSTTGTGRVNEQFF. This chain uses TRBV28 with TRBJ2-1; 9 nucleotides match TRBD1. V lost 5 bases and J lost 6; bases outside the gene matches: 11. This CDR3 region has 16 residues. The germline gives CDR1 MDHEN, CDR2 SYDVKM.

As regards this clone: Compared with germline, one end of the junction differs, possibly owing to a read error. The gene calls are TRBV7-9 and TRBJ2-1; D not certain. Germline values: CDR1 SEHNR, CDR2 FQNEAQ (reference sequence). This CDR3 contains 11 residues. Here the CDR3 reads CASSLDPGSVF. CDR3 coding DNA: TGTGCCAGCAGCTTAGATCCAGGATCGGTCTTC. Full variable domain (outside the CDR3, taken from reference TRBV7-9 and TRBJ2-1): DTGVSQNPRHKITKRGQNVTFRCDPISEHNRLYWYRQTLGQGPEFLTYFQNEAQLEKSRLLSDRFSAERPKGSFSTLEIQRTEQGDSAMYLCASSLDPGSVFGPGTRLTVL.

Details on this clone: The identical CDR3 is also encoded by other nucleotide sequences in the sample. The CDR3 bases are TGTGCCAGCTCACCACTTCAGGGTGGGGATACGCAGTATTTT. It specifies CASSPLQGGDTQYF. This chain connects TRBV18 to TRBJ2-3; TRBD1 is a possible D gene (5 bases). The germline V gene encodes CDR1 KGHSH and CDR2 LQKENI. There are 14 residues in the CDR3. V dropped 1 base and J dropped 6 bases, with 11 bases sitting between them.

The chain uses TRBV7-8 and TRBJ2-7, with D possibly being TRBD2 (6 bases). The CDR3 runs 14 residues. The ends were cut back, 1 base at V and 3 bases at J, with 10 bases in the middle. Germline V lookup: CDR1 SGHVS, CDR2 FQNEAQ. The CDR3 nucleotides are TGTGCCAGCAGCTTAGGCGGGATTAACTACGAGCAGTACTTC. Protein: CASSLGGINYEQYF.

The chain has TRBV19 and TRBJ1-3; TRBD1 aligns across 7 bases. Germline V lookup: CDR1 LNHDA, CDR2 SQIVND (reference sequence). The junction had 9 bases not matched to a gene; V was cut back by 6 bases and J by 4 bases. The CDR3 has 15 amino acids. CDR3: CASSPTGVRGNTIYF. CDR3 bases: TGTGCCAGTAGCCCCACAGGGGTACGCGGAAACACCATATATTTT. The entire variable domain, with the rest obtained from reference TRBV19 and TRBJ1-3, is as follows: DGGITQSPKYLFRKEGQNVTLSCEQNLNHDAMYWYRQDPGQGLRLIYYSQIVNDFQKGDIAEGYSVSREKKESFPLTVTSAQKNPTAFYLCASSPTGVRGNTIYFGEGSWLTVV.

The V gene is TRBV5-1, the J gene TRBJ2-1; 10 nucleotides line up with TRBD2. The CDR3 runs 16 residues. J gave up 4 bases and V 0 bases, and 4 bases lay outside the gene matches. Germline CDR1 is SGHRS and CDR2 is YFSETQ. CDR3 loop: CASSLDPSGRYNEQFF. CDR3 DNA: TGCGCCAGCAGCTTGGATCCTAGCGGGAGATACAATGAGCAGTTCTTC.

CDR3: CASSPGTGSQPQHF. In DNA form, the CDR3 reads TGTGCCAGCAGCCCCGGGACAGGGAGTCAGCCCCAGCATTTT. The V gene is TRBV28, the J gene TRBJ1-5; 9 nucleotides agree with TRBD1. This CDR3 is built from 14 residues. Germline V gene sequence: CDR1 MDHEN, CDR2 SYDVKM. V lost 6 bases to trimming and J lost 6 bases; unmatched junction nucleotides: 6.

In DNA form, the CDR3 reads TGTGCCAGCAGCCCACAATTAAGCAATCAGCCCCAGCATTTT. This sequence encodes CASSPQLSNQPQHF. The chain joins TRBV9 to TRBJ1-5; D uncertain. In germline, CDR1 is SGDLS, CDR2 YYNGEE. Trimming left V 4 bases short and J 1 base short, with 9 bases between. CDR3 size: 14 residues.

The rearrangement joins TRBV14 to TRBJ1-2; D is possibly TRBD1 (6 bases). The CDR3 spans 12 residues. The V gene's germline CDR1 is SGHDN and CDR2 FVKESK. V was trimmed by 2 bases and J by 8 bases, leaving 9 bases between them. CDR3 in amino acids: CASSQYREGYTF. The CDR3 nucleotides read TGTGCCAGCAGCCAATACAGGGAAGGCTACACCTTC.

The gene calls are TRBV5-1 and TRBJ2-5; 13 bases line up with TRBD2. CDR1 is SGHRS, CDR2 YFSETQ, per germline. The V gene end was trimmed by 1 base and the J gene end by 1 base; junction bases not matched to a gene: 7. This CDR3 comprises 18 residues. The CDR3 DNA sequence: TGCGCCAGCAGCTTGACTAGCGGGACTAGCGGGATCCAAGAGACCCAGTACTTC. Its translation is CASSLTSGTSGIQETQYF.

The V call is TRBV30, the J call TRBJ1-1; 8 positions match TRBD1. The CDR3 is made up of 13 amino acids. CDR1 GTSNPN and CDR2 SVGIG come from the germline V gene (reference sequence). V dropped 5 bases and J dropped 6; count of bases not matched to a gene: 8. CDR3 DNA: TGTGCCTGGGGGGGTGGACAGGGTGCTGAAGCTTTCTTT. Amino acid sequence: CAWGGGQGAEAFF.

The chain is built from TRBV9 and TRBJ2-7, with 7 bases that match TRBD1. CDR3 size: 15 residues. V was clipped by 4 bases and J by 0 bases; unmatched bases: 7. The V gene's germline CDR1 is SGDLS and CDR2 YYNGEE. The CDR3 here is CASSPRTGYSYEQYF. CDR3 nucleotides: TGTGCCAGCAGCCCCCGGACAGGCTACTCCTACGAGCAGTACTTC.

This clone was counted only a few times. The chain links TRBV27 to TRBJ1-4; TRBD1 is a possible D gene (6 bases). Germline V gene lookup returns CDR1 MNHEY and CDR2 SMNVEV (reference sequence). V lost 6 bases and J lost 4, with 18 bases in between. The CDR3 sequence is 16 residues long. The DNA for the CDR3 is TGTGCCAGCAGCTTAGGTTACACAGGGATTAATGAAAAACTGTTTTTT. This encodes CASSLGYTGINEKLFF.

The gene calls are TRBV13 and TRBJ2-1; 10 bases line up with TRBD2. The V gene's germline CDR1 is PRHDT and CDR2 FYEKMQ (reference sequence). The junction had 5 bases not matched to a gene; V was cut back by 5 bases and J by 4 bases. The CDR3 is 15 amino acids. The CDR3, as DNA: TGTGCCAGCAGCCGCGGGACTAGCGCTTACAATGAGCAGTTCTTC. As protein: CASSRGTSAYNEQFF.

The rearrangement uses TRBV4-2 and TRBJ1-5, with D maybe TRBD1 (6 bases). Germline V lookup: CDR1 LGHNA, CDR2 YNFKEQ. Trimming stripped 0 bases from V and 4 bases from J, with 13 bases between. The CDR3 has 16 amino acids. The CDR3, as DNA: TGTGCCAGCAGCCAAGATTATAACAGGGTAAATCAGCCCCAGCATTTT. Protein product: CASSQDYNRVNQPQHF.

The sample holds a few counts of this clone. V usage is TRBV5-6 and J usage is TRBJ1-2; TRBD1 matches at 7 bases. The junction had 9 bases not matched to a gene; V was cut back by 4 bases and J by 6 bases. This CDR3 has 14 amino acids. Germline values: CDR1 SGHDT, CDR2 YYEEEE. CDR3 sequence: CASSGSRQGDGYTF. The CDR3, as DNA: TGTGCCAGCAGCGGGAGTCGACAGGGTGATGGCTACACCTTC.

The chain is built from TRBV29-1 and TRBJ1-5; D is perhaps TRBD1 (6 bases). With 0 bases removed from V and 5 bases from J, the gap between germline ends came to 14 bases. The CDR3 is 15 residues long. The germline V gene encodes CDR1 SQVTM and CDR2 ANQGSEA. The CDR3 DNA follows: TGCAGCGTTGAAGAAGGAACAGGGTGGGATCAGCCCCAGCATTTT. Protein sequence: CSVEEGTGWDQPQHF.

The J gene is TRBJ1-2, the V gene TRBV30; no clear D gene. With 4 bases removed from V and 10 bases from J, the gap between germline ends came to 16 bases. CDR1 and CDR2 (germline): GTSNPN, SVGIG (reference sequence). The CDR3 totals 12 residues. The CDR3 reads CAWTPTALIYTF. The CDR3 DNA reads TGTGCCTGGACCCCCACCGCACTCATCTACACCTTC.

This chain uses TRBV19 with TRBJ1-1; 8 bases agree with TRBD1. The CDR3 has 16 residues. The V and J ends lost 3 bases and 1 base, in that order; junction bases with no gene match: 7. Germline CDR1 LNHDA, CDR2 SQIVND (reference sequence). Here the CDR3 reads CASSIHLQGGNTEAFF. Here the CDR3 DNA reads TGTGCCAGTAGTATCCACCTACAGGGGGGGAACACTGAAGCTTTCTTT.

The chain couples TRBV4-2 to TRBJ2-2; 7 bases match TRBD2. The CDR3 consists of 17 residues. V gave up 0 bases and J gave up 3 bases; unmatched junction bases: 7. CDR1 is LGHNA, CDR2 YNFKEQ, per germline. The CDR3 protein is CASSQDRGGAYTGELFF. CDR3 DNA sequence: TGTGCCAGCAGCCAAGATCGGGGAGGGGCCTACACCGGGGAGCTGTTTTTT.

CDR3 in amino acids: CASSIGTSGREIRVLYEQFF. Written as DNA, the CDR3 is TGTGCCAGTAGTATAGGGACTAGCGGGAGGGAGATCCGGGTTTTGTATGAGCAGTTCTTC. This chain joins TRBV19 and TRBJ2-1; 15 bases agree with TRBD2. V was pared by 1 base and J by 8 bases, with 15 bases of the junction left unmatched. From germline, CDR1 is LNHDA and CDR2 SQIVND (reference sequence). There are 20 residues in the CDR3.

CDR3 in amino acids: CASSGRLRSGANVLTF. The CDR3 DNA sequence: TGTGCCAGCAGTGGACGACTCCGCTCTGGGGCCAACGTCCTGACTTTC. The chain employs TRBV2 and TRBJ2-6; D unclear. Germline V gives CDR1 SNHLY, CDR2 FYNNEI. With 4 bases removed from V and 0 bases from J, the gap between germline ends came to 10 bases. CDR3 length: 16 amino acids. The entire variable domain, with the rest obtained from reference TRBV2 and TRBJ2-6, is as follows: EPEVTQTPSHQVTQMGQEVILRCVPISNHLYFYWYRQILGQKVEFLVSFYNNEISEKSEIFDDQFSVERPDGSNFTLKIRSTKLEDSAMYFCASSGRLRSGANVLTFGAGSRLTVL.

The genes are TRBV28 and TRBJ1-2; D is perhaps TRBD1 (6 bases). CDR3 length: 13 residues. Germline V lookup: CDR1 MDHEN, CDR2 SYDVKM. The germline V and J ends were trimmed by 3 bases and 5 bases, with 10 bases remaining between them. The DNA for the CDR3 is TGTGCCAGCAGTTTCACCAGGGGATATGGCTACACCTTC. The encoded protein is CASSFTRGYGYTF.

The chain links TRBV18 to TRBJ2-7; TRBD1 agrees at 10 bases. After removal of 3 bases from V and 2 bases from J, the junction contained 7 bases not matched to a gene. CDR3 length: 16 residues. Germline V gives CDR1 KGHSH, CDR2 LQKENI. This chain's CDR3 is CASSPTGTGAPYEQYF. In nucleotides, the CDR3 is TGTGCCAGCTCACCGACCGGGACAGGGGCACCCTACGAGCAGTACTTC.